This T cell receptor (beta chain) originates from a study of relationships among human T cell subsets (dated by TCRdb to about 2010). Describing the broader study: Sequencing was performed on eight distinct blood T cell populations: pan T, CD8 cytotoxic, regulatory, Th1, Th2, naive plus transitional, activated and memory cells.

The method was multiplex PCR. Instrument used: 454 GS FLX. Semiquantitative ARM-PCR was used to amplify the TCR alpha and beta CDR3 regions from mRNA. In ARM-PCR, tagged nested gene-specific primers were applied first, and communal superprimers then carried out the exponential amplification. Nested primers were removed by exonuclease before the second amplification round on first-round PCR products. Sequencing of the amplicons was performed on the 454 platform, which allows millions of DNA fragments to be sequenced rapidly without cloning bias. A read mappable to both V and J germline segments was defined as an effective read. The paper's processing steps were these. IRmap was used to assign reads to germline V, D and J segments, and IRmap relies on pyromap, a Smith-Waterman modification adapted to 454 sequencing errors. To filter D-beta assignments, cutoffs were set at the 99th percentile of the alignment scores obtained from simulated random sequences. CDR3 was defined as the amino acids lying between the conserved V-segment Y[YFLI]C motif and the J-segment [FW]GXGT motif. A compound Poisson process model, previously applied to large-scale EST data, was used to estimate repertoire diversity. A cross-contamination detection procedure was applied to argue against sample contamination as the source of shared CDR3s. TCRdb passed the public sequencing reads through fastp at Q25 and MiXCR, retaining productive beta sequences. Entries are consolidated by CDR3 protein sequence, retaining the most common genes and DNA. The V and J calls reflect TCRdb's pipeline rather than the authors' work. In all, the sample holds 8,500 to 10,000 distinct CDR3 sequences, and around 52% of those were seen once. Approximately 5% of the sample goes to the ten largest clones.

Concerning this clonotype: The antigen it recognizes is unknown. No base qualities exist here, and no much larger clone lies one base off it.

The CDR3 runs 15 amino acids, cysteine and phenylalanine included. Only the CDR3 portion is preserved as DNA: 45 bases, with reading frame beginning at the first base. From a lookup of the germline V gene (reference sequence), CDR1 and CDR2 are DFQATT and SNEGSKA. At the junction V is shortened by 5 bases and J by 4 bases; bases outside the gene matches: 8. Study-level results and caveats: The seven subsets showed no statistically significant differences in V, D and J usage, CDR3 length, or N-nucleotide additions. The considerable overlap in CDR3s among Th1, Th2 and regulatory T cells was taken as suggesting that cell fate choices are stochastic. Over 50% of CD8+ cytotoxic sequences were found to belong to clones with over 100 reads, whereas few such clones were observed in the regulatory and Th2 subsets. The bead-based sorting was unable to rule out the presence of a CD4+CD8+ double-positive population.

From the CD45RA-negative fraction, anti-CD45RO beads were used to select memory T cells as CD45RA-RO+ cells. T cell subsets were isolated with Miltenyi superparamagnetic beads coated with subset-specific monoclonal antibodies. Every T cell population came from peripheral blood. Mononuclear cells were obtained from whole blood by Ficoll separation, and monocytes were then depleted with anti-CD14 microbeads. The isolated cell populations were resuspended in RNAprotect reagent immediately. Rearrangement joined TRBV20-1 to TRBJ2-1; 10 central nucleotides agree with TRBD1. The receptor was derived from a man aged 40-50 years in good health. Material: memory T cells sorted from blood. Per the publication, the cell subset or site label means: CD45RA-RO+ memory T cells. The CDR3 protein sequence reads: CSAGGDRGLYNEQFF. The nucleotide sequence reads TGCAGTGCTGGAGGAGACAGGGGGCTATACAATGAGCAGTTCTTC.